One sample yielded the 14 T cell receptor beta chains listed below, sequenced in a study of response to subunit inactivated influenza vaccine. A single record per CDR3 protein comes from TCRdb applying MiXCR to the RT-PCR reads. The sample carries about 500,000 distinct CDR3 sequences, 10% to 15% recorded once. The sequencing used PBMCs from blood, collected more than 35 days after vaccination. Every receptor here comes from a man in his forties or fifties who received an inactivated influenza vaccine.

This clonotype appeared a few times. This chain connects TRBV27 to TRBJ2-5; 10 bases line up with TRBD2. Trimming removed 5 bases from V and 7 bases from J; junction bases left unmatched: 13. CDR3 length equals 16 residues. Germline assignment: CDR1 MNHEY and CDR2 SMNVEV (reference sequence). The CDR3 DNA reads TGTGCCAGCAGTCGCGCTAGCGGGGGCCCGGTAGGGACCCAGTACTTC. Its protein is CASSRASGGPVGTQYF.

This chain links TRBV4-3 with TRBJ2-3; D ambiguous. The CDR3 has 13 amino acids. Trimming removed 0 bases at V and 6 bases at J, with 7 bases between. The germline CDR1 and CDR2 sequences are LGHNA and YSLEER. CDR3: CASSQEPGDTQYF. In DNA, the CDR3 is TGCGCCAGCAGCCAAGAACCCGGGGATACGCAGTATTTT.

In its sample, this clonotype was seen a few times. The CDR3, as DNA: TGTGCCATCAGAGGGACAGGGGAGGCCGGGGAGCTGTTTTTT. This encodes CAIRGTGEAGELFF. This chain connects TRBV10-3 to TRBJ2-2, with 10 bases fitting TRBD1. Germline CDR1 is ENHRY and CDR2 is SYGVKD. Trimming removed 6 bases from V and 6 bases from J; junction bases left unmatched: 4. The CDR3 consists of 14 residues.

The chain joins TRBV10-3 to TRBJ2-7, with 10 bases fitting TRBD2. CDR1 and CDR2 (germline): ENHRY, SYGVKD. The CDR3 runs 14 residues. The junction had 4 bases not matched to a gene; V was cut back by 2 bases and J by 6 bases. The CDR3 region has the DNA TGTGCCATCAGTGAGCGAGCGGGGGGGCTCGAGCAGTACTTC. Its protein product is CAISERAGGLEQYF.

The chain carries TRBV20-1 and TRBJ2-3; D is unclear. The V gene lost 4 bases and the J gene lost 7 bases, with 21 bases spanning the gap. The CDR3 is 15 residues long. CDR1 is DFQATT and CDR2 is SNEGSKA in the germline V gene (reference sequence). The CDR3 coding sequence is TGCAGTGCTATGAGTTTCCAAGAAGTGGGGAATACGCAGTATTTT. Protein sequence: CSAMSFQEVGNTQYF.

The chain couples TRBV6-2 or TRBV6-3 to TRBJ2-6; no definite D call. CDR3 length equals 14 residues. Trimming took off 5 bases at V and 1 base at J, with 6 bases between the two ends. Germline-derived CDR1 and CDR2 are MNHEY and SVGEGT. The CDR3 sequence: CASSQVSGANVLTF. CDR3 nucleotides: TGTGCCAGCAGTCAGGTTTCTGGGGCCAACGTCCTGACTTTC.

This sequence joins TRBV20-1 and TRBJ2-7; 7 positions agree with TRBD2. Germline assignment: CDR1 DFQATT and CDR2 SNEGSKA (reference sequence). The trim removed 1 base at V and 6 bases at J, leaving 12 bases unmatched. This CDR3 spans 15 amino acids. CDR3 in amino acids: CSARAPGLNIFEQYF. CDR3 nucleotide sequence: TGCAGTGCTAGAGCTCCGGGACTAAATATTTTCGAGCAGTACTTC.

This clonotype was counted many times. The chain employs TRBV5-6 and TRBJ2-1; D is unresolved. CDR3 size: 11 residues. V lost 5 bases and J 12 bases, leaving 12 bases between the germline ends. Germline CDR1 SGHDT, CDR2 YYEEEE. The CDR3 DNA reads TGTGCCAGCAGGAAGTCAGGTGCGCAGTTCTTC. Translated, it gives CASRKSGAQFF.

The chain combines TRBV5-6 with TRBJ2-7; a weak D match, TRBD1 (6 bases). Between the trimmed V and J ends, which lost 3 bases and 1 base, there was a span of 20 bases. The CDR3 is 17 amino acids. Germline V CDR1 and CDR2: SGHDT, YYEEEE. The CDR3 reads CASSSPVRTEWSYEQYF. The CDR3, as DNA: TGTGCCAGCAGCTCGCCCGTGAGGACAGAATGGTCCTACGAGCAGTACTTC.

This clonotype has only a few counts. This rearrangement joins TRBV10-3 to TRBJ1-2; TRBD1 is a possible D gene (5 bases). The V and J ends lost 0 bases and 2 bases respectively, with 10 bases between them. Germline-derived CDR1 and CDR2 are ENHRY and SYGVKD. This CDR3 is 15 amino acids long. CDR3 DNA sequence: TGTGCCATCAGTGAGTCTGGGGGGTTCAACTATGGCTACACCTTC. Translated, it gives CAISESGGFNYGYTF.

V usage is TRBV12-3 or TRBV12-4 and J usage is TRBJ2-1, with 8 bases lining up with TRBD1. This CDR3 contains 14 residues. Trimming took 3 bases from V and 9 from J; bases not matched to a gene: 7. The CDR3 DNA sequence: TGTGCCAGCAGTTTCTCCGCAGGGGGCATTGAGCAGTTCTTC. Its translation: CASSFSAGGIEQFF.

This clonotype was found a few times. The J gene is TRBJ2-7, the V gene TRBV29-1, with D possibly being TRBD2 (5 bases). Between the trimmed V and J ends, which lost 6 bases and 6 bases, there was a span of 15 bases. Germline values: CDR1 SQVTM, CDR2 ANQGSEA. The CDR3 is made up of 12 amino acids. The CDR3 DNA is TGCAGCGTAGAACCTAGCTGGGGCGAGCAGTACTTC. As protein: CSVEPSWGEQYF.

The genes are TRBV5-1 and TRBJ2-2, with 8 bases matching TRBD2. The CDR3 sequence is 17 residues long. V lost 4 bases and J lost 4; bases outside the gene matches: 12. The germline gives CDR1 SGHRS, CDR2 YFSETQ. The CDR3 region is CASSEIRSGGVTGELFF. Here the CDR3 DNA reads TGCGCCAGCAGCGAAATCAGGAGCGGGGGAGTCACCGGGGAGCTGTTTTTT. Drawing the rest from reference TRBV5-1 and TRBJ2-2, the complete variable domain is KAGVTQTPRYLIKTRGQQVTLSCSPISGHRSVSWYQQTPGQGLQFLFEYFSETQRNKGNFPGRFSGRQFSNSRSEMNVSTLELGDSALYLCASSEIRSGGVTGELFFGEGSRLTVL.

The rearrangement uses TRBV7-9 and TRBJ2-5, with 7 bases aligning to TRBD1. The germline CDR1 and CDR2 sequences are SEHNR and FQNEAQ (reference sequence). V shed 4 bases, J shed 2 bases, and the junction held 4 bases outside the gene matches. The CDR3 covers 14 residues. The CDR3 loop reads CASSSDRRQETQYF. CDR3 coding DNA: TGTGCCAGCAGCTCGGACAGGCGTCAAGAGACCCAGTACTTC.